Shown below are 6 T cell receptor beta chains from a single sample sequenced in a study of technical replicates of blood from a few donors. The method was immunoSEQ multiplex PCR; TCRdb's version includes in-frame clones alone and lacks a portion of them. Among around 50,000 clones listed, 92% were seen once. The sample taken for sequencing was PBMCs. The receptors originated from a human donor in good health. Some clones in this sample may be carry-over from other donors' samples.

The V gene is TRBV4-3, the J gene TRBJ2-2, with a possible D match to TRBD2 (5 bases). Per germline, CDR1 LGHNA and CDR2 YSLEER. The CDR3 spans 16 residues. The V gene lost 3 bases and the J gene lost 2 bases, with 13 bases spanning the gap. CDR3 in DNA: TGCGCCAGCAGCCAGAGGGCTTACTTCAACACCGGGGAGCTGTTTTTT. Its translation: CASSQRAYFNTGELFF.

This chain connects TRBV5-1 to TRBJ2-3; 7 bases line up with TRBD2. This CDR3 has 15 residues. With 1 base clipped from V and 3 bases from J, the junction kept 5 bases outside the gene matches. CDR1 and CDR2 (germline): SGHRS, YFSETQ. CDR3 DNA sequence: TGCGCCAGCAGCTTGAGGCTAGCGGAAACAGATACGCAGTATTTT. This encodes CASSLRLAETDTQYF.

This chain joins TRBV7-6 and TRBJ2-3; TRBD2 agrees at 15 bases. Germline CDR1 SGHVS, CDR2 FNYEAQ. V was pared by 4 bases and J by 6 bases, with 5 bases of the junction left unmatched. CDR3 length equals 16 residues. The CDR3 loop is CASSSRTSGRGDTQYF. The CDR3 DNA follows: TGTGCCAGCAGCTCTCGGACTAGCGGGAGGGGTGATACGCAGTATTTT.

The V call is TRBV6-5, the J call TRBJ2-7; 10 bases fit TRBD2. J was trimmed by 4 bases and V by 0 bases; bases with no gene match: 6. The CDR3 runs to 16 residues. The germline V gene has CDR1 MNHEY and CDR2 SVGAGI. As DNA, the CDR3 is TGTGCCAGCAGTTACTCTGGAGCGGGGGGGCCGTACGAGCAGTACTTC. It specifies CASSYSGAGGPYEQYF.

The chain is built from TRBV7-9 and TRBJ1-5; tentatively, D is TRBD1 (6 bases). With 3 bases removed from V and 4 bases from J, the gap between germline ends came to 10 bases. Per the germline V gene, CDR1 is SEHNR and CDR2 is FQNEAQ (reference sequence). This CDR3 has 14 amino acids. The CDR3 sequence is CASSLGGLNQPQHF. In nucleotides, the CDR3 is TGTGCCAGCAGCTTGGGGGGGCTTAATCAGCCCCAGCATTTT.

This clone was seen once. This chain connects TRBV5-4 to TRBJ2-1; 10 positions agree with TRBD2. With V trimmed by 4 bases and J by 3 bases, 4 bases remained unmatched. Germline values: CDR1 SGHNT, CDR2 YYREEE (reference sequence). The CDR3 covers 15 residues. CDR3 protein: CASSRAGGGYNEQFF. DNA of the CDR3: TGTGCCAGCAGCCGAGCGGGAGGGGGCTACAATGAGCAGTTCTTC.